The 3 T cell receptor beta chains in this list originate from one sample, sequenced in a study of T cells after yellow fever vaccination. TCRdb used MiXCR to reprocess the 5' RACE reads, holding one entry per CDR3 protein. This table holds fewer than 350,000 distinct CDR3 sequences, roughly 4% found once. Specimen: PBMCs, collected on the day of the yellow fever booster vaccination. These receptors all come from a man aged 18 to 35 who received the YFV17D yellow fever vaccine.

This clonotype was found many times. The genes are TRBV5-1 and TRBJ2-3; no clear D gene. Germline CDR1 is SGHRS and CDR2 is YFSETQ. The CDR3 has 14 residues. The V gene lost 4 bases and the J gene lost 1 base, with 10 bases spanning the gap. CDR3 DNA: TGCGCCAGCAGCCCCGAGCTAGGCACAGATACGCAGTATTTT. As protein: CASSPELGTDTQYF.

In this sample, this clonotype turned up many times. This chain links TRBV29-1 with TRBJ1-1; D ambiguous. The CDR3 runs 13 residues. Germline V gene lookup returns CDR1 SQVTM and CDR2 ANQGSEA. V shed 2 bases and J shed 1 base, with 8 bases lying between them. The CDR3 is CSVEWSGNTEAFF. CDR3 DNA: TGCAGCGTTGAATGGTCAGGGAACACTGAAGCTTTCTTT. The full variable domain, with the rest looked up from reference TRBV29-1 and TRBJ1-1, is SAVISQKPSRDICQRGTSLTIQCQVDSQVTMMFWYRQQPGQSLTLIATANQGSEATYESGFVIDKFPISRPNLTFSTLTVSNMSPEDSSIYLCSVEWSGNTEAFFGQGTRLTVV.

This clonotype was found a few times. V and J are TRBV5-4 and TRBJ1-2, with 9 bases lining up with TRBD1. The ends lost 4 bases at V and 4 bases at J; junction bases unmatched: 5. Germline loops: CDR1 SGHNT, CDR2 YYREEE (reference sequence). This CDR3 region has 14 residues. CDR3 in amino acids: CASSRDRASYGYTF. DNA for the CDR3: TGTGCCAGCAGCAGGGACAGGGCTTCCTATGGCTACACCTTC.